Listed here are 2 T cell receptor beta chains from one sample, sequenced in a study of Ad26.COV2.S vaccination and SARS-CoV-2 variants. Only in-frame clones appear in the TCRdb table, and some are missing; sequencing was by immunoSEQ multiplex PCR. The sample has some 480,000 clones, around nine tenths seen once. Treatment denoted: around 19 received Ad26.COV2.S at low or high dose, single or two shots; a few received placebo; per-sample allocation not given. Samples were taken on day 63 after the first vaccine or placebo injection. This material consisted of peripheral blood, taken in a trial of Ad26.COV2.S vaccine versus placebo. The receptor source for this set is a person aged 18-60 years who received the Ad26.COV2.S COVID-19 vaccine or a placebo.

V is TRBV11-3 and J is TRBJ2-2; TRBD1 aligns across 9 bases. This CDR3 contains 14 residues. V lost 6 bases and J lost 2; bases outside the gene matches: 1. Germline V lookup: CDR1 SGHNT, CDR2 YENEEA. CDR3 in amino acids: CASRQGANTGELFF. The CDR3 DNA reads TGTGCCAGCAGACAGGGGGCCAACACCGGGGAGCTGTTTTTT.

J is TRBJ1-4 and V is TRBV5-6, with 11 bases matching TRBD1. CDR1 SGHDT and CDR2 YYEEEE come from the germline V gene. Trimming took 5 bases from V and 7 from J; bases not matched to a gene: 4. The CDR3 loop spans 14 amino acids. The CDR3 nucleotides are TGTGCCAGCAGGGGGACAGGGGGAAGTGAAAAACTGTTTTTT. This gives the protein CASRGTGGSEKLFF.